Listed here are 23 T cell receptor beta chains from one sample, sequenced in a study of Tregs in tolerant kidney transplant recipients. Generated by immunoSEQ multiplex PCR, the TCRdb table keeps only in-frame clones and is missing some. In the table there are about 110,000 clones, 90% of which are singletons. The sample was CD4+ T cells from blood, taken before the transplant. These receptors were collected from a human donor who received a combined kidney and bone marrow transplant.

This clone has a single count. This sequence joins TRBV11-3 and TRBJ2-7; TRBD1 agrees at 8 bases. The germline V gene encodes CDR1 SGHNT and CDR2 YENEEA. Trimming took 1 base from V and 7 from J; bases not matched to a gene: 3. This CDR3 comprises 13 residues. CDR3 coding DNA: TGTGCCAGCAGCTTAGCAGGGGGCTTTGAGCAGTACTTC. Its protein product is CASSLAGGFEQYF.

The rearrangement uses TRBV14 and TRBJ1-2, with TRBD1 matching over 9 bases. Germline values: CDR1 SGHDN, CDR2 FVKESK. The V gene end was trimmed by 2 bases and the J gene end by 5 bases; junction bases not matched to a gene: 9. The CDR3 runs 16 residues. CDR3 protein: CASSQWDGTGIYGYTF. CDR3 bases: TGTGCCAGCAGCCAATGGGATGGGACAGGGATTTATGGCTACACCTTC.

This chain joins TRBV11-2 and TRBJ2-1, with 11 bases aligning to TRBD2. The CDR3 has 16 amino acids. The germline V gene encodes CDR1 SGHAT and CDR2 FQNNGV. Trimming removed 3 bases from V and 4 bases from J; junction bases left unmatched: 5. The CDR3 reads CASSFRLAGPYNEQFF. The CDR3, as DNA: TGTGCCAGCAGCTTTCGACTAGCGGGGCCTTACAATGAGCAGTTCTTC.

The chain employs TRBV28 and TRBJ2-7; TRBD1 matches at 10 bases. The CDR3 runs to 15 residues. CDR1 and CDR2 from the germline V gene are MDHEN and SYDVKM. J lost 3 bases, V lost 5 bases, and 7 bases had no gene match. The CDR3: CASSNLGTGDYEQYF. The CDR3 nucleotides are TGTGCCAGCAGTAACTTAGGGACAGGGGACTACGAGCAGTACTTC. The whole variable domain, filled in from reference TRBV28 and TRBJ2-7, reads DVKVTQSSRYLVKRTGEKVFLECVQDMDHENMFWYRQDPGLGLRLIYFSYDVKMKEKGDIPEGYSVSREKKERFSLILESASTNQTSMYLCASSNLGTGDYEQYFGPGTRLTVT.

This chain connects TRBV28 to TRBJ1-1, with no clear D. V was shortened by 3 bases and J by 4 bases, with 6 bases between the two germline ends. Germline CDR1 reads MDHEN; CDR2 reads SYDVKM. The CDR3 is 12 amino acids. This chain's CDR3 is CASSFRGTEAFF. The CDR3 DNA is TGTGCCAGCAGTTTCCGGGGCACTGAAGCTTTCTTT.

In this sample, this clone turned up once. This CDR3 reads CASGDRAEAFF. Here the CDR3 DNA reads TGCGCCAGCGGGGACAGGGCTGAAGCTTTCTTT. The chain couples TRBV5-1 to TRBJ1-1, with TRBD1 matching over 9 bases. The CDR3 length is 11 residues. V lost 7 bases to trimming and J lost 6 bases; unmatched junction nucleotides: 1. Looked up from germline, CDR1 is SGHRS and CDR2 is YFSETQ.

This clone was counted once. This chain links TRBV7-2 with TRBJ1-3; no clear D gene. The germline V gene encodes CDR1 SGHTA and CDR2 FQGNSA. The CDR3 runs 13 residues. The V end lost 4 bases, the J end lost 8 bases, and 12 bases lay between the germline ends. CDR3 DNA: TGTGCCAGCAGCTCGAACCCCCAGGACACCATATATTTT. Amino acids: CASSSNPQDTIYF.

The rearrangement joins TRBV19 to TRBJ2-7; a weak D match, TRBD1 (6 bases). The V and J ends lost 5 bases and 3 bases respectively, with 11 bases between them. The CDR3 extends over 13 amino acids. Germline V gene sequence: CDR1 LNHDA, CDR2 SQIVND (reference sequence). CDR3 protein: CASSLRGGYEQYF. The CDR3 bases are TGTGCCAGTAGTTTGCGAGGGGGCTACGAGCAGTACTTC.

The V and J genes are TRBV5-6 and TRBJ1-3, with TRBD1 matching 10 bases. This CDR3 comprises 14 residues. With 3 bases clipped from V and 7 bases from J, the junction kept 4 bases outside the gene matches. Germline V lookup: CDR1 SGHDT, CDR2 YYEEEE. CDR3 amino acids: CASSWDRGGNTIYF. CDR3 DNA: TGTGCCAGCAGCTGGGACAGGGGAGGGAACACCATATATTTT.

This chain uses TRBV6-6 with TRBJ1-2; D possibly corresponds to TRBD1 (6 bases). The CDR3 is 13 residues long. Deletions cut 5 bases from V and 1 base from J, with 8 bases between. CDR1 and CDR2 from the germline V gene are MNHNY and SVGAGI (reference sequence). CDR3 amino acids: CASSQGGNYGYTF. CDR3 sequence (DNA): TGTGCCAGCAGTCAAGGGGGTAACTATGGCTACACCTTC.

The rearrangement joins TRBV5-1 to TRBJ2-1; TRBD1 matches at 8 bases. Germline V lookup: CDR1 SGHRS, CDR2 YFSETQ. V lost 0 bases and J lost 6; bases outside the gene matches: 5. The CDR3 totals 15 residues. The CDR3 bases are TGCGCCAGCAGCTTGGCCCTCGGGACAGGCAATGAGCAGTTCTTC. It yields the protein CASSLALGTGNEQFF.

The V gene is TRBV19, the J gene TRBJ1-2, with a possible D match to TRBD1 (5 bases). The germline gives CDR1 LNHDA, CDR2 SQIVND (reference sequence). The V end lost 6 bases, the J end lost 6 bases, and 17 bases lay between the germline ends. The CDR3 spans 14 residues. CDR3 DNA: TGTGCCAGTAGCAATACAGGAATATGGGATGGCTACACCTTC. This gives the protein CASSNTGIWDGYTF.

This chain uses TRBV5-1 with TRBJ2-5; a weak D match, TRBD2 (6 bases). The CDR3 has 15 amino acids. Per germline, CDR1 SGHRS and CDR2 YFSETQ. V lost 0 bases and J lost 6, with 15 bases in between. Written as DNA, the CDR3 is TGCGCCAGCAGCTTGGAGGTTAGCGGTGGAAAGACCCAGTACTTC. Its protein product is CASSLEVSGGKTQYF.

CDR3 residues: CASSLWTGPNQPQHF. In DNA, the CDR3 is TGTGCCAGCAGCTTGTGGACAGGTCCGAATCAGCCCCAGCATTTT. V gene TRBV5-8 combines with J gene TRBJ1-5, with 7 positions matching TRBD1. Germline loops: CDR1 SGHTS, CDR2 YDEGEE. The V gene end was trimmed by 1 base and the J gene end by 4 bases; junction bases not matched to a gene: 5. This CDR3 region has 15 residues.

This clone was observed once. The chain carries TRBV7-2 and TRBJ2-2, with 8 positions matching TRBD2. The CDR3 totals 15 residues. Germline V gene data show CDR1 as SGHTA and CDR2 as FQGNSA. V trimming: 2 bases; J trimming: 4 bases; junction bases outside the gene matches: 3. The chain's CDR3 is CASSLITSGTGELFF. In nucleotides, the CDR3 is TGTGCCAGCAGCTTAATAACTAGCGGCACCGGGGAGCTGTTTTTT.

This chain links TRBV19 with TRBJ2-7; 8 nucleotides align to TRBD2. The CDR3 covers 15 residues. V lost 3 bases to trimming and J lost 1 base; unmatched junction nucleotides: 5. Germline CDR1 reads LNHDA; CDR2 reads SQIVND (reference sequence). The CDR3 coding sequence is TGTGCCAGTAGTATGGGGACGGGAGGGTCCTACGAGCAGTACTTC. Its translation is CASSMGTGGSYEQYF.

This clone appeared a single time. This chain connects TRBV2 to TRBJ2-5; tentative D call: TRBD2 (5 bases). Germline-derived CDR1 and CDR2 are SNHLY and FYNNEI. Trimming took 4 bases from V and 2 from J, leaving 14 bases between them. This CDR3 contains 15 residues. CDR3 region: CASSVNGMGQETQYF. Written as DNA, the CDR3 is TGTGCCAGCAGTGTTAACGGGATGGGACAAGAGACCCAGTACTTC.

This chain links TRBV5-4 with TRBJ2-1; TRBD2 agrees at 14 bases. CDR3 length: 17 amino acids. V lost 4 bases and J lost 7; bases outside the gene matches: 10. Germline assignment: CDR1 SGHNT and CDR2 YYREEE (reference sequence). Here the CDR3 DNA reads TGTGCCAGCAGCAGACGAGCCGGGACTAGCGGGAGAAATGAGCAGTTCTTC. It encodes CASSRRAGTSGRNEQFF.

The J gene is TRBJ2-7, the V gene TRBV9, with D tentatively TRBD1 (5 bases). CDR3 length: 14 residues. The V end lost 0 bases, the J end lost 2 bases, and 9 bases lay between the germline ends. Germline assignment: CDR1 SGDLS and CDR2 YYNGEE. This chain's CDR3 is CASSVDQGTYEQYF. The DNA of the CDR3 is TGTGCCAGCAGCGTAGACCAGGGAACCTACGAGCAGTACTTC.

CDR3 bases: TGCGCCAGCAGAGGGACAGAGTATGGCTACACCTTC. As protein: CASRGTEYGYTF. The chain has TRBV4-1 and TRBJ1-2; TRBD1 aligns across 7 bases. The length of the CDR3 is 12 residues. CDR1 is MGHRA, CDR2 YSYEKL, per germline. The V gene end was trimmed by 6 bases and the J gene end by 5 bases; junction bases not matched to a gene: 3.

This clone was detected only once. J is TRBJ2-7 and V is TRBV21-1; TRBD2, the table's D call, was not compared with the DNA. TRBV21-1 is a pseudogene segment. The CDR3 is made up of 13 amino acids. This CDR3 is CASSIGEVDEQYF. CDR3 in DNA: TGTGCCAGCAGCATAGGGGAGGTCGACGAGCAGTACTTC.

The chain links TRBV30 to TRBJ2-3; maybe TRBD1 (6 bases). V was trimmed by 1 base and J by 0 bases, leaving 11 bases between them. The CDR3 is 15 residues long. Germline V gene lookup returns CDR1 GTSNPN and CDR2 SVGIG (reference sequence). For the CDR3, the DNA is TGTGCCTGGAGTGCATGGACAGAGAGCACAGATACGCAGTATTTT. It translates to CAWSAWTESTDTQYF.

The gene calls are TRBV19 and TRBJ1-2; 9 bases match TRBD1. J gave up 2 bases and V 5 bases, and 3 bases lay outside the gene matches. Looked up from germline, CDR1 is LNHDA and CDR2 is SQIVND (reference sequence). The CDR3 covers 14 residues. The chain's CDR3 is CASSPGTGNYGYTF. Written as DNA, the CDR3 is TGTGCCAGTAGTCCCGGGACAGGGAACTATGGCTACACCTTC.